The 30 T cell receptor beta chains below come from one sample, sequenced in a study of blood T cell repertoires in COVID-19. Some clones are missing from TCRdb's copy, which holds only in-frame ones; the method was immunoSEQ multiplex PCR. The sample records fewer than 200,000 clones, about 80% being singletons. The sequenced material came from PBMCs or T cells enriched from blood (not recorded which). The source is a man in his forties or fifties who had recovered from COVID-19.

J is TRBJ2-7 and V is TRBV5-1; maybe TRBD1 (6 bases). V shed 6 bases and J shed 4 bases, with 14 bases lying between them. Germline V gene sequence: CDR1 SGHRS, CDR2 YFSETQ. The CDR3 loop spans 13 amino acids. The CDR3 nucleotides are TGCGCCAGCAATTACGGGACACAGTACGAGCAGTACTTC. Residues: CASNYGTQYEQYF.

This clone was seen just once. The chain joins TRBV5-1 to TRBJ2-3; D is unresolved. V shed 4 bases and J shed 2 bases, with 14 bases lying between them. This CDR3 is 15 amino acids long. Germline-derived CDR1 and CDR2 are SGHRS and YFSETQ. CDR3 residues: CASSPSASFTDTQYF. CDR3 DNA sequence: TGCGCCAGCAGCCCCAGCGCGTCCTTCACAGATACGCAGTATTTT.

CDR3 sequence (DNA): TGCAGTGCCAGTGGAGGACTAGGCACAGATACGCAGTATTTT. Its translation is CSASGGLGTDTQYF. The chain couples TRBV20-1 to TRBJ2-3; 7 bases agree with TRBD2. Germline lookup yields CDR1 DFQATT and CDR2 SNEGSKA (reference sequence). V was pared by 6 bases and J by 1 base, with 7 bases of the junction left unmatched. The CDR3 is 14 residues long.

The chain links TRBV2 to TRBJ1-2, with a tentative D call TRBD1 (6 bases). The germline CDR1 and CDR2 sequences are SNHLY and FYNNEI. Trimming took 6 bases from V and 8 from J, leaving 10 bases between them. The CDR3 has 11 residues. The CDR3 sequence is CASRDRSGYTF. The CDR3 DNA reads TGTGCCAGCAGAGACAGGAGCGGCTACACCTTC.

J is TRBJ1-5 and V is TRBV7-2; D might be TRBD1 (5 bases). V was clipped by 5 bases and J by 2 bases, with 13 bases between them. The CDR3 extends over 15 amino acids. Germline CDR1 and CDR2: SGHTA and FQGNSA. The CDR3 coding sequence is TGTGCCAGCAGCCGGGACTTTGGCGGCAATCAGCCCCAGCATTTT. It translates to CASSRDFGGNQPQHF.

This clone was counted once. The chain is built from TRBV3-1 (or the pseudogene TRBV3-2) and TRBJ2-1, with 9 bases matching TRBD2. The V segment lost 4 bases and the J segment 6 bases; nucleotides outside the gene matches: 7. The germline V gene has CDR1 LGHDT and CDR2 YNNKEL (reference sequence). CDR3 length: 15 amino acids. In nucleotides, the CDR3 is TGTGCCAGCAGCCCGCTAGCGGGGCGGGTCAATGAGCAGTTCTTC. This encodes CASSPLAGRVNEQFF.

CDR3: CASSKVRGREQYF. The CDR3 region has the DNA TGTGCCAGCAGCAAAGTCAGGGGACGCGAGCAGTACTTC. The chain uses TRBV11-1 and TRBJ2-7, with TRBD1 as a possible D gene (6 bases). The ends were cut back, 5 bases at V and 6 bases at J, with 14 bases in the middle. The CDR3 has 13 residues. CDR1 is SGHAT, CDR2 FQDESV, per germline (reference sequence).

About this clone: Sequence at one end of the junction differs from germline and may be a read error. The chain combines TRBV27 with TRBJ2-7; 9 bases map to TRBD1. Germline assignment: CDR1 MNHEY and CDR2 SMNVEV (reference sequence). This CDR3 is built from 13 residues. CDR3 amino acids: CASSHRDREILEF. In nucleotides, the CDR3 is TGTGCCAGCAGTCACCGGGACAGGGAGATCCTGGAGTTC.

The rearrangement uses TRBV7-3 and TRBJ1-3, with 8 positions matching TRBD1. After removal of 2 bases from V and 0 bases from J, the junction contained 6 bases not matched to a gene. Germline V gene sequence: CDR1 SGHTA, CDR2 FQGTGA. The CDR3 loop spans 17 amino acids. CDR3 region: CASSLGGTGPSGNTIYF. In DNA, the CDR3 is TGTGCCAGCAGCTTAGGGGGGACAGGCCCCTCTGGAAACACCATATATTTT. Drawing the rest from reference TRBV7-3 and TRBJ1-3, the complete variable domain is GAGVSQTPSNKVTEKGKYVELRCDPISGHTALYWYRQSLGQGPEFLIYFQGTGAADDSGLPNDRFFAVRPEGSVSTLKIQRTERGDSAVYLCASSLGGTGPSGNTIYFGEGSWLTVV.

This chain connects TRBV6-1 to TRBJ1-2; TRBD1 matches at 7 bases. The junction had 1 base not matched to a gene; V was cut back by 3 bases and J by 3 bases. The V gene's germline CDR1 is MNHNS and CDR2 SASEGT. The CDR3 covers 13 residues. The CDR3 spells CASSDRGDYGYTF. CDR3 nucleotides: TGTGCCAGCAGTGACAGGGGGGACTATGGCTACACCTTC.

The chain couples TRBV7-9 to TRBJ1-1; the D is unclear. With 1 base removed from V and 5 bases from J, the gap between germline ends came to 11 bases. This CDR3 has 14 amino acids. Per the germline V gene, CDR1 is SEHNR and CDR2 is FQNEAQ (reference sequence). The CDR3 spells CASSLELTVTEAFF. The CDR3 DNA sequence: TGTGCCAGCAGCTTAGAATTAACTGTTACTGAAGCTTTCTTT. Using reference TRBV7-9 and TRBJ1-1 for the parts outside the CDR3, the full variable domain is DTGVSQNPRHKITKRGQNVTFRCDPISEHNRLYWYRQTLGQGPEFLTYFQNEAQLEKSRLLSDRFSAERPKGSFSTLEIQRTEQGDSAMYLCASSLELTVTEAFFGQGTRLTVV.

The CDR3 protein is CASSKGREGHYGYTF. The DNA of the CDR3 is TGTGCCAGCAGCAAGGGCAGGGAGGGGCACTATGGCTACACCTTC. The chain combines TRBV11-2 with TRBJ1-2; possibly TRBD1 for D (5 bases). CDR1 SGHAT and CDR2 FQNNGV come from the germline V gene. The CDR3 length is 15 residues. V was cut by 5 bases and J by 3 bases, with 16 bases left in between.

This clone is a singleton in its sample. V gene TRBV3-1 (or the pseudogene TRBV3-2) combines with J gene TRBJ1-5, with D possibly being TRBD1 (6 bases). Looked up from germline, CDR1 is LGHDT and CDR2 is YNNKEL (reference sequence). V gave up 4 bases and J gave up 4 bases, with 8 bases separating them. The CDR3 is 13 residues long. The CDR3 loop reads CASSPDSNQPQHF. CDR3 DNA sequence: TGTGCCAGCAGCCCGGACAGTAATCAGCCCCAGCATTTT.

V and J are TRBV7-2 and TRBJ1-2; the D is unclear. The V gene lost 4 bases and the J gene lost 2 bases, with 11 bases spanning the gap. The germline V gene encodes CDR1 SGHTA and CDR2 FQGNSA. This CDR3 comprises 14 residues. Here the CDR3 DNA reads TGTGCCAGCAGCTCCTTTCGAGGGAACTATGGCTACACCTTC. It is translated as CASSSFRGNYGYTF.

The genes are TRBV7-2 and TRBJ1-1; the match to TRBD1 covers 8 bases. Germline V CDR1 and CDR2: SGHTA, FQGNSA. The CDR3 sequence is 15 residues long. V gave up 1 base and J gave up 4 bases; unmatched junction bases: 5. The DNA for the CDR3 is TGTGCCAGCAGCTTAGGTTTGACAGGGGCCACTGAAGCTTTCTTT. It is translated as CASSLGLTGATEAFF.

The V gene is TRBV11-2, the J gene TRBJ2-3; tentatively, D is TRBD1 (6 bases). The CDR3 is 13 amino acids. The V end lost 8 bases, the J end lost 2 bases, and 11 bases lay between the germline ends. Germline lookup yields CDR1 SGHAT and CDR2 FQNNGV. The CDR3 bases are TGTGCCAGCTCGACAGGCGTCACAGATACGCAGTATTTT. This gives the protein CASSTGVTDTQYF.

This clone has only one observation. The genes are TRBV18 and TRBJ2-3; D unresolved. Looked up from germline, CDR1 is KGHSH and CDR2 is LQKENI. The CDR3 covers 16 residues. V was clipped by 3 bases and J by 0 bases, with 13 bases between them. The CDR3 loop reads CASSPSTLTSTDTQYF. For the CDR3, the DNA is TGTGCCAGCTCACCGTCGACACTTACTAGCACAGATACGCAGTATTTT. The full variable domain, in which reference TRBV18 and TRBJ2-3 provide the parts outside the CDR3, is NAGVMQNPRHLVRRRGQEARLRCSPMKGHSHVYWYRQLPEEGLKFMVYLQKENIIDESGMPKERFSAEFPKEGPSILRIQQVVRGDSAAYFCASSPSTLTSTDTQYFGPGTRLTVL.

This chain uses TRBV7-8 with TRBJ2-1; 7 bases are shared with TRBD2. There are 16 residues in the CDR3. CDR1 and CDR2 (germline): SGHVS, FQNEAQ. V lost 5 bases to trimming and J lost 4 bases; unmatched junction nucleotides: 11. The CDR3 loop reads CASSGEGRLFYNEQFF. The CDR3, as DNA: TGTGCCAGCAGCGGGGAGGGTCGTCTCTTTTACAATGAGCAGTTCTTC.

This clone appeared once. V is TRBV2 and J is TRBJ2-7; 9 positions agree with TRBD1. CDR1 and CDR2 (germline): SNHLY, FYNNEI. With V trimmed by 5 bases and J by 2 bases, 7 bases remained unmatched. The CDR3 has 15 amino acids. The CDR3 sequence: CASSPRGQGTYEQYF. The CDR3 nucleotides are TGTGCCAGCAGTCCCCGGGGACAGGGCACCTACGAGCAGTACTTC.

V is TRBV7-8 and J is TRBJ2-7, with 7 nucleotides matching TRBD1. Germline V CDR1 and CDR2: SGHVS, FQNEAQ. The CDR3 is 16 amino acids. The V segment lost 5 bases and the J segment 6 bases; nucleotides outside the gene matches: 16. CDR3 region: CASSPNSGQRKPEQYF. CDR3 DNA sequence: TGTGCCAGCAGCCCGAACTCGGGACAGCGGAAGCCCGAGCAGTACTTC. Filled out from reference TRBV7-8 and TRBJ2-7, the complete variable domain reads GAGVSQSPRYKVAKRGQDVALRCDPISGHVSLFWYQQALGQGPEFLTYFQNEAQLDKSGLPSDRFFAERPEGSVSTLKIQRTQQEDSAVYLCASSPNSGQRKPEQYFGPGTRLTVT.

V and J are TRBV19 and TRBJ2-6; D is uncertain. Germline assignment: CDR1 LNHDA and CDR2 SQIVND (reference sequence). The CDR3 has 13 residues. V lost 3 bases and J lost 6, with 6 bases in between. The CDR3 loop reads CASSIPVANVLTF. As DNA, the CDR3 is TGTGCCAGTAGTATTCCGGTGGCCAACGTCCTGACTTTC.

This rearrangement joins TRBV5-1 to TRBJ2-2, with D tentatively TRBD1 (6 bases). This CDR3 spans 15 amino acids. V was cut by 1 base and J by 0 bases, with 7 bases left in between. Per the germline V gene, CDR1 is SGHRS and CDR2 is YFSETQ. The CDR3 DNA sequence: TGCGCCAGCAGCTTGAGGACAGCGAACACCGGGGAGCTGTTTTTT. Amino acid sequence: CASSLRTANTGELFF.

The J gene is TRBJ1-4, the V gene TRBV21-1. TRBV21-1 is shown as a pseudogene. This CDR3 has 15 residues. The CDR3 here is CASSVWDSELEKLFF. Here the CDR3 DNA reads TGTGCCAGCAGCGTCTGGGACTCAGAACTGGAAAAACTGTTTTTT.

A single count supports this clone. The CDR3: CASSLTGQAYNEQFF. CDR3 coding DNA: TGTGCCAGCAGCTTAACGGGACAGGCCTACAATGAGCAGTTCTTC. The V gene is TRBV7-3, the J gene TRBJ2-1; TRBD1 matches at 8 bases. The CDR3 runs to 15 residues. V shed 0 bases and J 2 bases; nucleotides not matched to a gene: 0. Germline CDR1 reads SGHTA; CDR2 reads FQGTGA.

CDR3 amino acids: CASSLGPSGYEQYF. The CDR3 nucleotides are TGTGCCAGCAGCTTAGGTCCTAGCGGGTACGAGCAGTACTTC. This rearrangement joins TRBV7-9 to TRBJ2-7, with TRBD2 identical over 8 bases. Germline CDR1 reads SEHNR; CDR2 reads FQNEAQ (reference sequence). V trimming: 1 base; J trimming: 4 bases; junction bases outside the gene matches: 3. The CDR3 spans 14 residues.

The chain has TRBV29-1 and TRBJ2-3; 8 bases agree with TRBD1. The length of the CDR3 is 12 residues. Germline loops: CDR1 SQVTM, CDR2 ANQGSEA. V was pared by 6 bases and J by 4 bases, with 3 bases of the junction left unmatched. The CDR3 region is CSVDRASDTQYF. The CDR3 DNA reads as TGCAGCGTGGACAGGGCCTCAGATACGCAGTATTTT.

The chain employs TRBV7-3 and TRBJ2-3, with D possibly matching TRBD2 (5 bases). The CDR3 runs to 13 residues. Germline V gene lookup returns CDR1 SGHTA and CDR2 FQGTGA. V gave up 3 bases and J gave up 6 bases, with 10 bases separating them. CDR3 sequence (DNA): TGTGCCAGCAGCTTTTTCGGGGAGGATACGCAGTATTTT. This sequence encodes CASSFFGEDTQYF.

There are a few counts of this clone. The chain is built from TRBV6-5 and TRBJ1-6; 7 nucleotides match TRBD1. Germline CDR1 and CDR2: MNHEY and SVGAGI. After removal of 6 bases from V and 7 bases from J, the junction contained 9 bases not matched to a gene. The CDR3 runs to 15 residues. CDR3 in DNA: TGTGCCAGCAGCCACGGGACAGAACAAAATTCACCCCTCCACTTT. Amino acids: CASSHGTEQNSPLHF.

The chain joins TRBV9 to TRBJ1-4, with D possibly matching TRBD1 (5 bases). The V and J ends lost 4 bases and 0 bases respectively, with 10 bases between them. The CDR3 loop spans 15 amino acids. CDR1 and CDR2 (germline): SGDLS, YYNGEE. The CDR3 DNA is TGTGCCAGCAGCCCTACAGGCACAACTAATGAAAAACTGTTTTTT. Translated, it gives CASSPTGTTNEKLFF.

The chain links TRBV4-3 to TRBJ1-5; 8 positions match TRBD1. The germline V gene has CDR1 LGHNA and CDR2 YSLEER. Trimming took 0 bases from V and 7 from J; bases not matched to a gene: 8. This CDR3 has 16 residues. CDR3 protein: CASSQDRGTGTQPQHF. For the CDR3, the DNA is TGCGCCAGCAGCCAAGATCGAGGGACAGGAACGCAGCCCCAGCATTTT.